This TCR beta chain was recorded in a study of Tregs in tolerant kidney transplant recipients. As concerns this clone: The read stops 3 residues short of the end of the CDR3; the missing end is completed from the germline J gene.

This CDR3 is built from 13 residues. CDR1 and CDR2 from the germline V gene are SEHNR and FQNEAQ (reference sequence). V shed 3 bases, J shed 8 bases, and the junction held 4 bases outside the gene matches. Profiled with immunoSEQ multiplex PCR; TCRdb holds only in-frame clones, not every one. The sample holds 50,000 or so clones. The chain couples TRBV7-9 to TRBJ2-1, with TRBD2 matching 7 bases. The sequenced sample was CD4+ T cells from blood, obtained before the transplant. This clonotype was obtained from a human donor who received a combined kidney and bone marrow transplant. Incomplete CDR3 DNA: TGTGCCAGCAGCTTGGAGGGAGGGGATGAG. The encoded protein is CASSLEGGDE. The whole CDR3 is CASSLEGGDEQFF.